These T cell receptor beta chains were read from a single sample in a study of cytomegalovirus exposure and HLA in healthy donors. Only in-frame clones appear in the TCRdb table, and some are missing; sequencing was by immunoSEQ multiplex PCR. The profile shows more than 200,000 clones, roughly 68% of them singletons. The sample consisted of PBMCs. These receptor sequences come from a middle-aged man in good health and CMV-seropositive. CDR3s include the opening cysteine and the closing phenylalanine or tryptophan. Each record gives: clone size, D gene, J gene, V gene, CDR3 protein, CDR3 DNA. D genes are given only for firm matches. Where a row states a size, it is once, few, many or the class of an expanded clone; other rows omit it.

few,TRBD1,TRBJ2-1,TRBV14,CASTPRGFRTGYNEQFF,TGTGCCAGCACCCCACGAGGGTTCAGGACAGGATACAATGAGCAGTTCTTC
-,-,TRBJ1-2,TRBV5-6,CASSWQEVSNGYTF,TGTGCCAGCAGCTGGCAGGAGGTTTCGAACGGCTACACCTTC
few,TRBD2,TRBJ2-5,TRBV10-3,CAIRAGGDAGETQYF,TGTGCCATCAGGGCGGGGGGGGACGCGGGAGAGACCCAGTACTTC
-,-,TRBJ2-3,TRBV4-3,CASSQGSIAGWADTQYF,TGCGCCAGCAGCCAAGGGTCCATTGCGGGGTGGGCAGATACGCAGTATTTT
-,-,TRBJ1-5,TRBV6-6,CASSYEDSSSPQHF,TGTGCCAGCAGCTACGAGGACAGCTCGTCGCCCCAGCATTTT
few,-,TRBJ2-6,TRBV6-1,CASSESGYGANVLTF,TGCGCCAGCAGTGAATCAGGGTATGGGGCCAACGTCCTGACTTTC
once,TRBD1,TRBJ2-5,TRBV5-6,CASSWTGIGETQYF,TGTGCCAGCAGCTGGACAGGAATAGGAGAGACCCAGTACTTC
-,TRBD1,TRBJ1-1,TRBV2,CASTDRGGTEAFF,TGTGCCAGCACAGACAGGGGGGGAACTGAAGCTTTCTTT
-,-,TRBJ1-1,TRBV9,CASSPRGRTEAFF,TGTGCCAGCAGCCCCAGAGGGAGGACTGAAGCTTTCTTT
-,-,TRBJ2-2,TRBV9,CASSLRAGELFF,TGTGCCAGCAGCTTAAGAGCCGGGGAGCTGTTTTTT
-,-,TRBJ1-1,TRBV19,CASVSLGRGATEAFF,TGTGCCAGCGTAAGCCTCGGACGGGGGGCAACTGAAGCTTTCTTT
-,TRBD1,TRBJ2-7,TRBV29-1,CSVELGTGANYEQYF,TGCAGCGTTGAATTAGGGACAGGGGCTAACTACGAGCAGTACTTC
-,-,TRBJ1-5,TRBV4-2,CASSQDRRGQPQHF,TGTGCCAGCAGCCAAGACAGGAGGGGTCAGCCCCAGCATTTT
-,TRBD2,TRBJ2-2,TRBV27,CASSLQRGVGTGELFF,TGTGCCAGCAGTTTACAGCGGGGGGTGGGCACCGGGGAGCTGTTTTTT
-,TRBD1,TRBJ2-3,TRBV6-1,CASAGTGLSTDTQYF,TGTGCCAGCGCCGGGACAGGGTTAAGCACAGATACGCAGTATTTT
few,TRBD1,TRBJ1-2,TRBV6-6,CASSYSGQAVGYTF,TGTGCCAGCAGTTACTCGGGACAGGCCGTAGGCTACACCTTC
-,TRBD1,TRBJ1-5,TRBV7-2,CASSLVTGGQPQHF,TGTGCCAGCAGCTTAGTGACAGGGGGTCAGCCCCAGCATTTT
-,-,TRBJ1-2,TRBV19,CAIGKLPGQGYGYTF,TGTGCCATTGGAAAACTACCGGGACAAGGCTATGGCTACACCTTC
-,TRBD1,TRBJ2-7,TRBV4-1,CASSLRTGLYEQYF,TGCGCCAGCAGCCTTAGGACAGGTCTGTACGAGCAGTACTTC
few,-,TRBJ1-6,TRBV10-3,CAIRKGGNSPLHF,TGTGCCATCAGGAAAGGGGGAAATTCACCCCTCCACTTT
few,TRBD2,TRBJ2-5,TRBV2,CASSTGLATKTQYF,TGTGCCAGCAGCACGGGACTAGCGACTAAGACCCAGTACTTC
few,-,TRBJ2-7,TRBV5-1,CASSLISRGGSYEQYF,TGCGCCAGCAGCTTGATCTCGAGGGGGGGCTCCTACGAGCAGTACTTC
-,TRBD1,TRBJ2-5,TRBV5-1,CASSWTGGGGETQYF,TGCGCCAGCAGCTGGACAGGGGGAGGCGGAGAGACCCAGTACTTC
-,-,TRBJ2-7,TRBV6-7,CASNPRREQYF,TGTGCCAGCAACCCGAGGAGGGAGCAGTACTTC
-,TRBD1,TRBJ2-7,TRBV13,CASSLPGTATYEQYF,TGTGCCAGCAGCTTACCCGGGACAGCGACCTACGAGCAGTACTTC
once,TRBD2,TRBJ2-5,TRBV7-6,CASSFVVSGGDQETQYF,TGTGCCAGCAGCTTTGTGGTTTCCGGGGGGGATCAAGAGACCCAGTACTTC
-,TRBD1,TRBJ1-6,TRBV27,CASSALPGQGNSPLHF,TGTGCCAGCAGTGCTTTACCGGGACAGGGGAATTCACCCCTCCACTTT
once,TRBD1,TRBJ1-2,TRBV5-1,CASSLGGGEGYTF,TGCGCCAGCAGCTTGGGAGGGGGCGAGGGCTACACCTTC
few,TRBD1,TRBJ1-2,TRBV6-6,CASSVTGAAYGYTF,TGTGCCAGCAGTGTGACAGGGGCCGCTTATGGCTACACCTTC
-,-,TRBJ2-7,TRBV28,CASSLDRYTSYEQYF,TGTGCCAGCAGCCTAGACAGGTACACTTCCTACGAGCAGTACTTC
-,-,TRBJ1-4,TRBV7-9,CASSHEDTTNEKLFF,TGTGCCAGCAGCCATGAGGACACAACTAATGAAAAACTGTTTTTT
-,TRBD1,TRBJ1-2,TRBV6-5,CASSYSTGEVVYGYTF,TGTGCCAGCAGTTACTCGACAGGGGAGGTGGTCTATGGCTACACCTTC
-,-,TRBJ2-6,TRBV28,CASRGAGAGANVLTF,TGTGCCAGCAGGGGGGCAGGGGCCGGGGCCAACGTCCTGACTTTC
-,-,TRBJ2-7,TRBV6-5,CASSGPSRYEQYF,TGTGCCAGCAGTGGCCCCAGTCGCTACGAGCAGTACTTC
-,TRBD2,TRBJ2-2,TRBV2,CASRLLGTSGTGELFF,TGTGCCAGCAGACTCCTCGGGACTAGCGGCACCGGGGAGCTGTTTTTT
-,-,TRBJ1-5,TRBV5-1,CASSLGPNQPQHF,TGCGCCAGCAGCTTGGGGCCCAATCAGCCCCAGCATTTT
-,-,TRBJ1-2,TRBV7-6,CASSPFSGVLYGYTF,TGTGCCAGCAGTCCATTTTCAGGGGTTCTTTATGGCTACACCTTC
-,TRBD2,TRBJ2-5,TRBV11-2,CASSLTRLAGGQETQYF,TGTGCCAGCAGCTTGACCAGACTAGCGGGGGGGCAGGAGACCCAGTACTTC
-,TRBD1,TRBJ1-5,TRBV19,CASSSLGTGGDQPQHF,TGTGCCAGTAGCTCCCTGGGGACAGGGGGCGATCAGCCCCAGCATTTT
-,TRBD1,TRBJ1-1,TRBV6-1,CASSGQGTTEAFF,TGTGCCAGCAGTGGACAGGGGACCACTGAAGCTTTCTTT
-,TRBD2,TRBJ2-1,TRBV15,CATRLTLTSGDEQFF,TGTGCCACCAGACTTACATTGACTAGCGGGGATGAGCAGTTCTTC
-,TRBD1,TRBJ1-2,TRBV28,CASSESGTGGGGYTF,TGTGCCAGCAGCGAATCCGGGACAGGGGGCGGAGGCTACACCTTC
-,-,TRBJ1-3,TRBV5-1,CASGLGGNSGNTIYF,TGCGCCAGCGGGCTAGGAGGGAACTCTGGAAACACCATATATTTT
-,TRBD1,TRBJ2-5,TRBV2,CASSAGQVDQETQYF,TGTGCCAGCAGTGCGGGACAGGTCGACCAAGAGACCCAGTACTTC
-,TRBD2,TRBJ2-1,TRBV6-4,CASSVSPSGGYNEQFF,TGTGCCAGCAGTGTATCACCTAGCGGGGGGTACAATGAGCAGTTCTTC